Following are 20 T cell receptor beta chains from one sample sequenced in a study of blood T cell repertoires in COVID-19 (dated by TCRdb to 2020 to 2021). Receptors were amplified or captured by the immunoSEQ multiplex PCR assay. Drawn from immuneACCESS, this table holds only the in-frame rearrangements with V and J called that TCRdb kept. Clones are partly lost; checked studies trace under half to an unresolved V gene and leave the rest unexplained. Recorded for this sample are 200,000 to 250,000 clones; roughly 85% of them occurred a single time. The ten largest make up about 2.5% of the sample. The sample was peripheral blood. The receptors derive from a woman in her 70s with COVID-19, enrolled during active disease.

The chain links TRBV7-2 to TRBJ1-3, with 8 bases lining up with TRBD1. This CDR3 region has 16 residues. Germline V gene sequence: CDR1 SGHTA, CDR2 FQGNSA. The V segment lost 1 base and the J segment 1 base; nucleotides outside the gene matches: 3. Written as DNA, the CDR3 is TGTGCCAGCAGCTTAGAGCAGGGGGCGTCTGGAAACACCATATATTTT. Translating gives CASSLEQGASGNTIYF.

The CDR3 region is CASSLDYGSEQFF. DNA of the CDR3: TGTGCCAGCAGCTTGGACTACGGCAGTGAGCAGTTCTTC. This rearrangement joins TRBV11-3 to TRBJ2-1; a weak D match, TRBD2 (6 bases). The V gene's germline CDR1 is SGHNT and CDR2 YENEEA. This CDR3 comprises 13 residues. The V end was cut by 3 bases, the J end by 9 bases, with 12 bases between. Using reference TRBV11-3 and TRBJ2-1 for the parts outside the CDR3, the full variable domain is EAGVVQSPRYKIIEKKQPVAFWCNPISGHNTLYWYLQNLGQGPELLIRYENEEAVDDSQLPKDRFSAERLKGVDSTLKIQPAELGDSAVYLCASSLDYGSEQFFGPGTRLTVL.

The chain carries TRBV27 and TRBJ2-7; 9 nucleotides line up with TRBD1. Germline V gene sequence: CDR1 MNHEY, CDR2 SMNVEV (reference sequence). The V and J ends lost 3 bases and 3 bases, in that order; junction bases with no gene match: 3. The length of the CDR3 is 14 residues. This chain's CDR3 is CASSFGTGHYEQYF. The CDR3 region has the DNA TGTGCCAGCAGTTTTGGGACAGGGCACTACGAGCAGTACTTC.

The chain combines TRBV9 with TRBJ1-2; D is perhaps TRBD1 (6 bases). Germline CDR1 SGDLS, CDR2 YYNGEE. There are 14 residues in the CDR3. V was shortened by 3 bases and J by 4 bases, with 13 bases between the two germline ends. DNA of the CDR3: TGTGCCAGCAGCGCCCGGACAGATGTCTATGGCTACACCTTC. Encoded protein: CASSARTDVYGYTF.

The V gene is TRBV11-2, the J gene TRBJ1-1, with 7 nucleotides matching TRBD1. This CDR3 comprises 16 residues. V lost 3 bases, J lost 4 bases, and 11 bases stayed unmatched. Germline CDR1 SGHAT, CDR2 FQNNGV. CDR3 coding DNA: TGTGCCAGCAGCTTGCCCTACAGGGGAACGGGCACTGAAGCTTTCTTT. Translated, it gives CASSLPYRGTGTEAFF.

The V gene is TRBV19, the J gene TRBJ2-7; 10 bases map to TRBD2. The CDR3 is 15 residues long. The V and J ends lost 5 bases and 2 bases, in that order; junction bases with no gene match: 6. Germline CDR1 reads LNHDA; CDR2 reads SQIVND (reference sequence). CDR3 DNA sequence: TGTGCCAGTAGTGCAGCTAGCGGGGGAACCTACGAGCAGTACTTC. This gives the protein CASSAASGGTYEQYF.

The CDR3 reads CASSFTIRETQYF. CDR3 nucleotides: TGTGCCAGCAGCTTCACTATCCGGGAGACCCAGTACTTC. The chain links TRBV7-2 to TRBJ2-5; D unresolved. CDR3 length: 13 amino acids. Germline V lookup: CDR1 SGHTA, CDR2 FQGNSA. Trimming pared 3 bases from V and 5 bases from J, leaving 10 bases between.

This clone turned up a few times. The chain uses TRBV18 and TRBJ2-1, with unresolved D. This CDR3 comprises 13 residues. Between the trimmed V and J ends, which lost 3 bases and 8 bases, there was a span of 11 bases. Germline CDR1 KGHSH, CDR2 LQKENI. The CDR3 coding sequence is TGTGCCAGCTCACCTCGCGTAAGTGATGAGCAGTTCTTC. Amino acids: CASSPRVSDEQFF.

The chain combines TRBV15 with TRBJ2-7, with TRBD2 matching over 7 bases. V shed 2 bases, J shed 3 bases, and the junction held 4 bases outside the gene matches. CDR3 length equals 14 residues. Germline V gene lookup returns CDR1 LNHNV and CDR2 YYDKDF (reference sequence). CDR3 amino acids: CATSRSLADYEQYF. CDR3 nucleotides: TGTGCCACCAGCAGATCTCTAGCGGACTACGAGCAGTACTTC.

J is TRBJ1-2 and V is TRBV12-5; D unresolved. Looked up from germline, CDR1 is LGHNT and CDR2 is FRNRAP. This CDR3 contains 13 residues. V was cut by 0 bases and J by 5 bases, with 7 bases left in between. The CDR3 protein is CASGLVTGYGYTF. For the CDR3, the DNA is TGTGCTAGTGGTTTGGTAACGGGATATGGCTACACCTTC. The full variable domain, in which reference TRBV12-5 and TRBJ1-2 provide the parts outside the CDR3, is DARVTQTPRHKVTEMGQEVTMRCQPILGHNTVFWYRQTMMQGLELLAYFRNRAPLDDSGMPKDRFSAEMPDATLATLKIQPSEPRDSAVYFCASGLVTGYGYTFGSGTRLTVV.

CDR3: CASSVGASGLSYNEQFF. The CDR3, as DNA: TGTGCCAGCAGCGTAGGGGCTAGCGGGCTCTCCTACAATGAGCAGTTCTTC. This chain uses TRBV9 with TRBJ2-1; 8 bases are shared with TRBD2. The ends lost 0 bases at V and 0 bases at J; junction bases unmatched: 5. Germline assignment: CDR1 SGDLS and CDR2 YYNGEE. The CDR3 runs to 17 residues.

J is TRBJ2-5 and V is TRBV7-2; 8 bases line up with TRBD1. The ends lost 5 bases at V and 5 bases at J; junction bases unmatched: 4. The CDR3 loop spans 13 amino acids. Germline V gene lookup returns CDR1 SGHTA and CDR2 FQGNSA. The CDR3 protein is CASSPGQGETQYF. The CDR3 region has the DNA TGTGCCAGCAGCCCTGGACAGGGTGAGACCCAGTACTTC.

The J gene is TRBJ2-4, the V gene TRBV7-2; 8 nucleotides agree with TRBD1. Germline V gives CDR1 SGHTA, CDR2 FQGNSA. The length of the CDR3 is 14 residues. Trimming removed 0 bases from V and 13 bases from J; junction bases left unmatched: 8. For the CDR3, the DNA is TGTGCCAGCAGCTTAGCCGGGACAGGATTTCCGCAGTACTTC. It encodes CASSLAGTGFPQYF.

The CDR3 nucleotides are TGTGCCAGCAGGTCAGGGTTGGCCACCGGGGAGCTGTTTTTT. It translates to CASRSGLATGELFF. The chain has TRBV27 and TRBJ2-2; a weak D match, TRBD1 (5 bases). Germline CDR1 is MNHEY and CDR2 is SMNVEV (reference sequence). The CDR3 consists of 14 residues. The V end lost 6 bases, the J end lost 4 bases, and 12 bases lay between the germline ends.

The V and J genes are TRBV5-4 and TRBJ2-1; the match to TRBD2 covers 14 bases. V shed 5 bases and J 6 bases; nucleotides not matched to a gene: 4. Germline lookup yields CDR1 SGHNT and CDR2 YYREEE (reference sequence). CDR3 length equals 15 residues. CDR3: CASSSGTSGSNEQFF. The CDR3 DNA reads as TGTGCCAGCAGTTCCGGGACTAGCGGGAGCAATGAGCAGTTCTTC. The full variable domain, its missing parts supplied by reference TRBV5-4 and TRBJ2-1, is ETGVTQSPTHLIKTRGQQVTLRCSSQSGHNTVSWYQQALGQGPQFIFQYYREEENGRGNFPPRFSGLQFPNYSSELNVNALELDDSALYLCASSSGTSGSNEQFFGPGTRLTVL.

J is TRBJ1-1 and V is TRBV5-1, with a tentative D call TRBD1 (6 bases). Trimming pared 0 bases from V and 1 base from J, leaving 10 bases between. The length of the CDR3 is 15 residues. Per germline, CDR1 SGHRS and CDR2 YFSETQ. In DNA form, the CDR3 reads TGCGCCAGCAGCTTGGGGACAGCCCCGAACACTGAAGCTTTCTTT. Protein: CASSLGTAPNTEAFF.

The chain carries TRBV30 and TRBJ2-1; D is undetermined. Trimming took off 1 base at V and 7 bases at J, with 5 bases between the two ends. This CDR3 region has 11 residues. Germline assignment: CDR1 GTSNPN and CDR2 SVGIG (reference sequence). CDR3 sequence reads: CAWSESNEQFF. Here the CDR3 DNA reads TGTGCCTGGAGTGAGAGTAATGAGCAGTTCTTC.

CDR3: CATSDKDQVSSYNSPLHF. The DNA of the CDR3 is TGTGCCACCAGTGATAAAGACCAGGTCAGCTCCTATAATTCACCCCTCCACTTT. The chain uses TRBV24-1 and TRBJ1-6; D unresolved. The CDR3 length is 18 residues. CDR1 KGHDR and CDR2 SFDVKD come from the germline V gene. The germline V and J ends were trimmed by 3 bases and 0 bases, with 14 bases remaining between them.

The chain links TRBV18 to TRBJ1-1, with TRBD1 matching 7 bases. This CDR3 region has 15 residues. Trimming at V came to 4 bases and at J to 2 bases, leaving 7 bases not matched to a gene. Per germline, CDR1 KGHSH and CDR2 LQKENI. CDR3 in DNA: TGTGCCAGCTCACTCCGGGACAGACATAACACTGAAGCTTTCTTT. This encodes CASSLRDRHNTEAFF.

This sequence joins TRBV4-1 and TRBJ1-1, with D unclear. Trimming stripped 0 bases from V and 3 bases from J, with 8 bases between. The germline V gene encodes CDR1 MGHRA and CDR2 YSYEKL. There are 14 residues in the CDR3. Here the CDR3 DNA reads TGCGCCAGCAGCCAAGATCGAGGATACACTGAAGCTTTCTTT. It encodes CASSQDRGYTEAFF.